This T cell receptor beta chain comes out of a study of identical twins. This clonotype was counted a few times. Each CDR3 protein is one row after TCRdb ran MiXCR on the 5' RACE reads. The profile shows some 500,000 distinct CDR3 sequences, roughly 9.9% of them singletons. The CDR3 totals 14 residues. V lost 0 bases and J 7 bases, leaving 12 bases between the germline ends. Germline loops: CDR1 LGHNA, CDR2 YNFKEQ. Separately, the same data were catalogued under a study of yellow fever vaccine responses in identical twins.

The source material was PBMCs. The V gene is TRBV4-2, the J gene TRBJ1-2; no reliable D call. The clonotype comes from a woman aged 18-35 years in good health. CDR3 sequence reads: CASSQDRENGGYTF. The CDR3 DNA follows: TGTGCCAGCAGCCAAGATCGGGAGAACGGTGGCTACACCTTC.